This is a list of T cell receptor beta chains from one sample in a study of T-cell memory formation after mild COVID-19. Using its own MiXCR run on the 5' RACE reads, TCRdb lists one record per CDR3 protein. The profile shows tens of thousands of distinct CDR3 sequences, roughly a sixth of them singletons. The specimen was PBMCs or a T cell subset sorted from them (not recorded which). These TCRs come from an adult who had mild COVID-19 (a few samples of this study predate the infection). Cell type and time point are not known. Each CDR3 is given with its conserved first and last residue. D genes are given only for firm matches. Clone size is given for some rows only: seen once, a few or many times, or a class if the clone is expanded.

clone_size	v_call	j_call	d_call	cdr3_aa	cdr3_nt
many	TRBV7-2	TRBJ1-1	.	CASSLQGQNTEAFF	TGTGCCAGCAGCCTACAGGGACAGAACACTGAAGCTTTCTTT
many	TRBV7-8	TRBJ1-5	.	CASSLFGVRRVSNQPQHF	TGTGCCAGCAGCTTATTTGGAGTTCGTAGGGTTAGCAATCAGCCCCAGCATTTT
few	TRBV18	TRBJ2-7	TRBD1	CASSTTGTGAYEQYF	TGTGCCAGCTCGACTACCGGGACAGGGGCATACGAGCAGTACTTC
medium-sized	TRBV6-6	TRBJ2-1	TRBD2	CASSSGTSMYFEQFF	TGTGCCAGCTCGTCCGGGACTAGCATGTACTTTGAGCAGTTCTTC
many	TRBV20-1	TRBJ2-1	TRBD2	CSARVGTRLNEQFF	TGCAGTGCTAGAGTTGGGACTAGGTTAAATGAGCAGTTCTTC
many	TRBV4-3	TRBJ2-1	.	CASSQDMTGSYNEQFF	TGCGCCAGCAGCCAAGATATGACGGGCTCCTACAATGAGCAGTTCTTC
many	TRBV7-7	TRBJ2-7	.	CASSPIVRQAGSYEQYF	TGTGCCAGCAGCCCCATCGTTAGGCAGGCGGGCTCCTACGAGCAGTACTTC
medium-sized	TRBV6-2/TRBV6-3	TRBJ2-7	.	CASSSLTTFTYEQYF	TGTGCCAGCAGTTCTTTGACTACCTTTACCTACGAGCAGTACTTC
.	TRBV12-3/TRBV12-4	TRBJ2-7	TRBD1	CASSWQGAYEQYF	TGTGCCAGCAGTTGGCAGGGGGCGTACGAGCAGTACTTC
many	TRBV6-6	TRBJ2-7	.	CASTAGMGESSYEQYF	TGTGCCAGCACGGCAGGGATGGGGGAAAGCTCCTACGAGCAGTACTTC
many	TRBV29-1	TRBJ1-4	TRBD1	CSVSTGGGGELFF	TGCAGCGTTTCCACAGGGGGCGGAGGGGAACTGTTTTTT
few	TRBV7-9	TRBJ2-7	.	CASSSTATYEQYF	TGTGCCAGCAGCTCGACAGCAACCTACGAGCAGTACTTC
medium-sized	TRBV12-3/TRBV12-4	TRBJ1-6	.	CASSLSSYNSPLHF	TGTGCCAGCAGTCTAAGTTCCTATAATTCACCCCTCCACTTT
many	TRBV25-1	TRBJ2-1	TRBD1	CASGRTGRYGQFF	TGTGCCAGCGGCCGGACAGGAAGGTACGGGCAGTTCTTC
few	TRBV3-1	TRBJ2-7	.	CASSQAGEQYF	TGTGCCAGCAGCCAAGCGGGCGAGCAGTACTTC
many	TRBV29-1	TRBJ1-2	.	CSVLPTEISGYTF	TGCAGCGTTCTCCCGACAGAAATATCCGGCTACACCTTC
medium-sized	TRBV19	TRBJ2-1	.	CASSIAKGSGDHRSNEQFF	TGTGCCAGTAGTATAGCCAAGGGTTCGGGAGACCATCGGTCCAATGAGCAGTTCTTC
.	TRBV7-9	TRBJ2-2	.	CASGQVGTGELFF	TGTGCCAGCGGTCAGGTTGGAACCGGGGAGCTGTTTTTT
many	TRBV9	TRBJ2-7	.	CASSVATTGSSYEQYF	TGTGCCAGCAGCGTAGCAACGACCGGTAGCTCCTACGAGCAGTACTTC
few	TRBV6-1	TRBJ2-7	TRBD1	CASRQGQGGSYEQYF	TGTGCCAGCAGGCAGGGACAGGGAGGCTCCTACGAGCAGTACTTC
many	TRBV6-5	TRBJ2-4	TRBD1	CASSPGTGSLSKNIQYF	TGTGCCAGCAGTCCCGGGACAGGGTCTCTATCCAAAAACATTCAGTACTTC
few	TRBV19	TRBJ1-2	.	CASSRTRFRDYTF	TGTGCCAGTAGTAGAACCAGGTTCCGGGACTACACCTTC
many	TRBV7-3	TRBJ2-1	TRBD2	CASSSPGLEQFF	TGTGCCAGCAGCTCCCCGGGACTAGAGCAGTTCTTC
.	TRBV27	TRBJ1-6	.	CASSLFRLSYNSPLHF	TGTGCCAGCAGTTTATTCCGTCTCTCCTATAATTCACCCCTCCACTTT